A selection of T cell receptor beta chains follows, all from one sample in a study of cytomegalovirus exposure and HLA in healthy donors. Libraries were prepared by immunoSEQ multiplex PCR; TCRdb keeps only in-frame clonotypes and omits some of them. The sample has about 110,000 clones; roughly 88% are singletons. The sequenced material came from PBMCs. These receptor sequences come from a woman under 30 in good health and CMV-seronegative. CDR3s include the opening cysteine and the closing phenylalanine or tryptophan. D genes are given only for firm matches. Not every row has a clone size; where given, it reads once, few, many or a size class.

DNA: TGTGCCAGCAGCCCCTACCGGCAGGGGTATGGCTACACCTTC
CDR3: CASSPYRQGYGYTF
V: TRBV11-2
D: .
J: TRBJ1-2
size: few

DNA: TGCGCCAGCAGCCCGGGAGGCTACGAGCAGTACTTC
CDR3: CASSPGGYEQYF
V: TRBV4-1
D: TRBD2
J: TRBJ2-7
size: .

DNA: TGTGCCAGCAGCGACGGGACTAGCGAAGAACAAGAGACCCAGTACTTC
CDR3: CASSDGTSEEQETQYF
V: TRBV7-9
D: TRBD2
J: TRBJ2-5
size: .

DNA: TGTGCCAGCCCACGGGGGTCCAACACAGATACGCAGTATTTT
CDR3: CASPRGSNTDTQYF
V: TRBV9
D: .
J: TRBJ2-3
size: .

DNA: TGTGCCAGCAGTGAATTTCGGGGGAACTATGGCTACACCTTC
CDR3: CASSEFRGNYGYTF
V: TRBV6-1
D: .
J: TRBJ1-2
size: .

DNA: TGTGCCAGCTCACCTGACAGGGGGCAACAAGAGACCCAGTACTTC
CDR3: CASSPDRGQQETQYF
V: TRBV18
D: TRBD1
J: TRBJ2-5
size: .

DNA: TGTGCCAGCTCACGGGCATCGGATGAAAAACTGTTTTTT
CDR3: CASSRASDEKLFF
V: TRBV18
D: .
J: TRBJ1-4
size: .

DNA: TGTGCCAGCAGCTTGAGCCGCGGGGGGGGCCTTCAAGCCGGGGAGCTGTTTTTT
CDR3: CASSLSRGGGLQAGELFF
V: TRBV5-4
D: TRBD2
J: TRBJ2-2
size: .

DNA: TGTGCCAGTAGTGATGGAGGCCGCTATGGCTACACCTTC
CDR3: CASSDGGRYGYTF
V: TRBV19
D: .
J: TRBJ1-2
size: .

DNA: TGTGCCAGCAGTGATATGGGGCTGAACACTGAAGCTTTCTTT
CDR3: CASSDMGLNTEAFF
V: TRBV2
D: .
J: TRBJ1-1
size: .

DNA: TGTGCCAGCAGCCCCTCCACTTCGGGCGAGCAGTACTTC
CDR3: CASSPSTSGEQYF
V: TRBV7-6
D: .
J: TRBJ2-7
size: .

DNA: TGTGCCAGCAGCCCCTTCAGGCACAATCTGCCCCTCACAGATACGCAGTATTTT
CDR3: CASSPFRHNLPLTDTQYF
V: TRBV11-2
D: .
J: TRBJ2-3
size: few

DNA: TGTGCCAGTAGTAGAGGGCGGCATGAGCAGTTCTTC
CDR3: CASSRGRHEQFF
V: TRBV19
D: .
J: TRBJ2-1
size: .

DNA: TGCAGCGTTGCGGGGGGGCACTCCTACGAGCAGTACTTC
CDR3: CSVAGGHSYEQYF
V: TRBV29-1
D: TRBD2
J: TRBJ2-7
size: .

DNA: TGTGCTATCTCAGAGAACACTGAAGCTTTCTTT
CDR3: CAISENTEAFF
V: TRBV11-2
D: .
J: TRBJ1-1
size: .

DNA: TGTGCCAGCAGTGACCCGGCAGGGGATGAAAAACTGTTTTTT
CDR3: CASSDPAGDEKLFF
V: TRBV25-1
D: .
J: TRBJ1-4
size: few

DNA: TGTGCCAGCAGCCTGACAGGGGGAATAGGGGAGAATGAAAAACTGTTTTTT
CDR3: CASSLTGGIGENEKLFF
V: TRBV5-6
D: TRBD1
J: TRBJ1-4
size: once

DNA: TGTGCCAGCAGTTTACAGGGGGACTCTGAAGCTTTCTTT
CDR3: CASSLQGDSEAFF
V: TRBV27
D: TRBD1
J: TRBJ1-1
size: few

DNA: TGTGTCAGAGGCTCGTGGTTGGCGAGGGAGAAATTTAATTCACCCCTCCACTTT
CDR3: CVRGSWLAREKFNSPLHF
V: TRBV7-5
D: .
J: TRBJ1-6
size: .

DNA: TGTGCCAGCAGAGACAGGGGGCAGCTTCACGAGCAGTACTTC
CDR3: CASRDRGQLHEQYF
V: TRBV27
D: TRBD1
J: TRBJ2-7
size: .

DNA: TGTGCCAGCAGTATCGGACTAGCGGGGGCCAATGAGCAGTTCTTC
CDR3: CASSIGLAGANEQFF
V: TRBV6-6
D: TRBD2
J: TRBJ2-1
size: .

DNA: TGTGCCAGCAGCATCGGGACAGAAGCCTACGAGCAGTACTTC
CDR3: CASSIGTEAYEQYF
V: TRBV21-1
D: .
J: TRBJ2-7
size: .

DNA: TGTGCCAGCAGCATAGGGACAGGGGATGGCTACACCTTC
CDR3: CASSIGTGDGYTF
V: TRBV7-9
D: TRBD1
J: TRBJ1-2
size: .

DNA: TGTGCCAGTAGTATTGATCTAGCGGGGGGTACCTACAATGAGCAGTTCTTC
CDR3: CASSIDLAGGTYNEQFF
V: TRBV19
D: TRBD2
J: TRBJ2-1
size: .

DNA: TGTGCCAGCAGTCCCCAGGATAGCAATCAGCCCCAGCATTTT
CDR3: CASSPQDSNQPQHF
V: TRBV27
D: .
J: TRBJ1-5
size: .

DNA: TGTGCCAGCACATCAGGGGGCTCCCTAGGGACCGGGGAGCTGTTTTTT
CDR3: CASTSGGSLGTGELFF
V: TRBV9
D: TRBD1
J: TRBJ2-2
size: .

DNA: TGTGCCAGCAGACCACCCCAGGGTTACACCATATATTTT
CDR3: CASRPPQGYTIYF
V: TRBV7-9
D: .
J: TRBJ1-3
size: once

DNA: TGTGCCAGCTATTCTAGTAGCGGGGGTCGAGAGACCCAGTACTTC
CDR3: CASYSSSGGRETQYF
V: TRBV2
D: TRBD2
J: TRBJ2-5
size: .

DNA: TGTGCCAGCAGCTGGTGGCAGCGGGGGGACACAGATACGCAGTATTTT
CDR3: CASSWWQRGDTDTQYF
V: TRBV5-4
D: TRBD2
J: TRBJ2-3
size: .

DNA: TGTGCCTGGAGTCACCAAGGAGGGACGGAGGCTTTCTTT
CDR3: CAWSHQGGTEAFF
V: TRBV30
D: .
J: TRBJ1-1
size: .

DNA: TGTGCCAGCAGCCCGCGAGGACAGAATGAAAAACTGTTTTTT
CDR3: CASSPRGQNEKLFF
V: TRBV4-2
D: .
J: TRBJ1-4
size: .

DNA: TGTGCCAGCAGTTACCAGCAGGGCGGAACTGAAGCTTTCTTT
CDR3: CASSYQQGGTEAFF
V: TRBV6-5
D: .
J: TRBJ1-1
size: .

DNA: TGCGCCAGCAGCCCGGGGGGTGGGGACTCCTACAATGAGCAGTTCTTC
CDR3: CASSPGGGDSYNEQFF
V: TRBV5-1
D: TRBD2
J: TRBJ2-1
size: .

DNA: TGTGCCAGCAGCTTAACGAGTAGCGGGGTGGAGACCCAGTACTTC
CDR3: CASSLTSSGVETQYF
V: TRBV7-3
D: TRBD2
J: TRBJ2-5
size: few

DNA: TGCGCCAGCAGCCCGGGACACACAACTAATGAAAAACTGTTTTTT
CDR3: CASSPGHTTNEKLFF
V: TRBV5-1
D: .
J: TRBJ1-4
size: .

DNA: TGCGCCAGCAGCTTTGGACAGGGGGCGCCTACTGAAGCTTTCTTT
CDR3: CASSFGQGAPTEAFF
V: TRBV4-1
D: TRBD1
J: TRBJ1-1
size: .

DNA: TGCGCCAGCAGCTCTTCGACTAACCTCGTAGGTGGCTACACCTTC
CDR3: CASSSSTNLVGGYTF
V: TRBV5-1
D: .
J: TRBJ1-2
size: .

DNA: TGTGCCAGCAGCTCGGGACAGGGGGTAGGTCAGCCCCAGCATTTT
CDR3: CASSSGQGVGQPQHF
V: TRBV7-8
D: TRBD1
J: TRBJ1-5
size: few

DNA: TGTGCCAGCAGGGACAGGGGGCCGGCTTTCTTT
CDR3: CASRDRGPAFF
V: TRBV2
D: TRBD1
J: TRBJ1-1
size: .

DNA: TGTGCCAGCAGTCGGGAGGGGGGGAGCTCCTACGAGCAGTACTTC
CDR3: CASSREGGSSYEQYF
V: TRBV2
D: TRBD2
J: TRBJ2-7
size: .

DNA: TGTGCCAGTAGTAATTCACATGGGACAGTCTACGAGCAGTACTTC
CDR3: CASSNSHGTVYEQYF
V: TRBV19
D: TRBD1
J: TRBJ2-7
size: .

DNA: TGTGCCAGCAGCCCCCGGGGTGTCTATGGCTACACCTTC
CDR3: CASSPRGVYGYTF
V: TRBV6-5
D: .
J: TRBJ1-2
size: .

DNA: TGTGCCAGCAGCCCCCGGGGGGACTCCTACAATGAGCAGTTCTTC
CDR3: CASSPRGDSYNEQFF
V: TRBV7-3
D: TRBD2
J: TRBJ2-1
size: .

DNA: TGTGCCAGCAGTTTAAAGACAGGGCGTCTCGGGGACGAGCAGTACTTC
CDR3: CASSLKTGRLGDEQYF
V: TRBV27
D: TRBD1
J: TRBJ2-7
size: .

DNA: TGTGCCAGCAGCTCCCGGGGGGCCGGTACAGATACGCAGTATTTT
CDR3: CASSSRGAGTDTQYF
V: TRBV11-2
D: .
J: TRBJ2-3
size: .

DNA: TGTGCCACTAAGGGGTTGAATAATTCACCCCTCCACTTT
CDR3: CATKGLNNSPLHF
V: TRBV10-3
D: .
J: TRBJ1-6
size: .

DNA: TGTGCCAGCAGCTTGGCCGCGGGGTTAGAGACCCAGTACTTC
CDR3: CASSLAAGLETQYF
V: TRBV5-5
D: .
J: TRBJ2-5
size: .

DNA: TGTGCCAGCAGCTTCGGAGGGAGCGGCTACGAGCAGTACTTC
CDR3: CASSFGGSGYEQYF
V: TRBV7-9
D: .
J: TRBJ2-7
size: .

DNA: TGTGCCATCAGTGAGGGAACAGGGAGCTATGGCTACACCTTC
CDR3: CAISEGTGSYGYTF
V: TRBV10-3
D: .
J: TRBJ1-2
size: .

DNA: TGTGCCAGCAGCGAAGCCCCAGGCCGCACAGATACGCAGTATTTT
CDR3: CASSEAPGRTDTQYF
V: TRBV9
D: .
J: TRBJ2-3
size: .

DNA: TGTGCCAGCAGCCCAAGGGGCCGCTTTGGAAATAATTCACCCCTCCACTTT
CDR3: CASSPRGRFGNNSPLHF
V: TRBV7-9
D: .
J: TRBJ1-6
size: .

DNA: TGCGCCAGCAGCTTGGAGGGACAGGGGGCTGGGGCCAACGTCCTGACTTTC
CDR3: CASSLEGQGAGANVLTF
V: TRBV5-1
D: TRBD1
J: TRBJ2-6
size: .

DNA: TGTGCCAGCAGCTCCGGGACATCCTACGGGGAGCTGTTTTTT
CDR3: CASSSGTSYGELFF
V: TRBV28
D: .
J: TRBJ2-2
size: .

DNA: TGTGCCAGCAGCACCCGACAGGGACTTGAAAAACTGTTTTTT
CDR3: CASSTRQGLEKLFF
V: TRBV13
D: TRBD1
J: TRBJ1-4
size: .

DNA: TGTGCCAGCAGTGTACAGGGGGCGGAAGAGACCCAGTACTTC
CDR3: CASSVQGAEETQYF
V: TRBV25-1
D: TRBD1
J: TRBJ2-5
size: .

DNA: TGTGCCAGCAGCTTAGGGGGCCTTCGTACAGATACGCAGTATTTT
CDR3: CASSLGGLRTDTQYF
V: TRBV5-4
D: TRBD1
J: TRBJ2-3
size: .

DNA: TGTGCCAGCAGCGTAGGTGCAGGCGACGACCAAGAGACCCAGTACTTC
CDR3: CASSVGAGDDQETQYF
V: TRBV9
D: .
J: TRBJ2-5
size: .

DNA: TGTGCCAGCGAGGAGGCCTTCACAGATACGCAGTATTTT
CDR3: CASEEAFTDTQYF
V: TRBV2
D: .
J: TRBJ2-3
size: .

DNA: TGTGCCAGCAGCCAAGAACAGGGCAGTGAGCAGTTCTTC
CDR3: CASSQEQGSEQFF
V: TRBV7-9
D: .
J: TRBJ2-1
size: .